This entry lists 26 T cell receptor beta chains sequenced from one sample in a study of blood T cell repertoires in COVID-19 (dated by TCRdb to the early 2020s). Receptor libraries were prepared by the immunoSEQ multiplex PCR assay. TCRdb holds this immuneACCESS table with in-frame rearrangements only. Some clones are missing; in checked studies, unresolved V genes explain under half, and the rest has no known cause. The sample includes roughly 230,000 clones, with about 86% observed a single time. Clones ranked in the top ten supply 8.5% to 10% of the sample. The sequenced sample consisted of peripheral blood. These TCRs come from a man in his forties with active or convalescent COVID-19.

This chain uses TRBV30 with TRBJ1-5; maybe TRBD1 (6 bases). Between the trimmed V and J ends, which lost 0 bases and 5 bases, there was a span of 17 bases. Germline CDR1 reads GTSNPN; CDR2 reads SVGIG (reference sequence). This CDR3 region has 16 residues. The CDR3 DNA sequence: TGTGCCTGGAGTGTACCAGGGGCTTCCGTTGATCAGCCCCAGCATTTT. The encoded protein is CAWSVPGASVDQPQHF.

The chain joins TRBV24-1 to TRBJ2-1, with D tentatively TRBD2 (6 bases). The CDR3 loop spans 17 amino acids. Per germline, CDR1 KGHDR and CDR2 SFDVKD. The germline V and J ends were trimmed by 2 bases and 4 bases, with 17 bases remaining between them. The CDR3 nucleotides are TGTGCCACCAGTGATTCATCCTATTTGCGGGAATACAATGAGCAGTTCTTC. This codes for CATSDSSYLREYNEQFF.

The chain has TRBV5-1 and TRBJ2-1; TRBD1 matches 7 bases. After removal of 0 bases from V and 6 bases from J, the junction contained 3 bases not matched to a gene. CDR3 length: 14 residues. Germline V gene sequence: CDR1 SGHRS, CDR2 YFSETQ. The CDR3 loop reads CASSLGGQFNEQFF. CDR3 nucleotide sequence: TGCGCCAGCAGCTTGGGGGGACAGTTCAATGAGCAGTTCTTC.

The rearrangement uses TRBV20-1 and TRBJ2-5; D call uncertain. Trimming took off 3 bases at V and 7 bases at J, with 12 bases between the two ends. This CDR3 is built from 12 residues. The germline V gene has CDR1 DFQATT and CDR2 SNEGSKA (reference sequence). The CDR3 loop reads CSASVDLATQYF. CDR3 nucleotides: TGCAGTGCTAGTGTTGATTTAGCGACCCAGTACTTC.

This rearrangement joins TRBV11-2 to TRBJ1-4, with TRBD1 matching 10 bases. Per germline, CDR1 SGHAT and CDR2 FQNNGV. The V segment lost 5 bases and the J segment 8 bases; nucleotides outside the gene matches: 11. The CDR3 extends over 16 amino acids. CDR3 nucleotides: TGTGCCAGCAGCCTGGGACAGGGGCCACGTATCGAAAAACTGTTTTTT. Translation: CASSLGQGPRIEKLFF.

The genes are TRBV3-1 (or the pseudogene TRBV3-2) and TRBJ1-5; TRBD1 aligns across 7 bases. This CDR3 spans 14 amino acids. V was pared by 4 bases and J by 4 bases, with 4 bases of the junction left unmatched. CDR1 and CDR2 from the germline V gene are LGHDT and YNNKEL (reference sequence). The CDR3 region is CASSPGQPNQPQHF. CDR3 DNA: TGTGCCAGCAGCCCGGGACAGCCAAATCAGCCCCAGCATTTT.

The CDR3 coding sequence is TGTGCCACCAGTGACAAGACAAAGGGGTCCCCCCCGGAGGGCTACACCTTC. This encodes CATSDKTKGSPPEGYTF. This chain links TRBV24-1 with TRBJ1-2; perhaps TRBD1 as D (5 bases). In germline, CDR1 is KGHDR, CDR2 SFDVKD. This CDR3 has 17 residues. V was pared by 4 bases and J by 8 bases, with 25 bases between.

This clone was counted a single time. The chain is built from TRBV7-2 and TRBJ1-5; TRBD1 aligns across 7 bases. The CDR3 spans 14 residues. With V trimmed by 4 bases and J by 3 bases, 3 bases remained unmatched. Germline CDR1 reads SGHTA; CDR2 reads FQGNSA. The CDR3 loop reads CASSSGQLNQPQHF. CDR3 sequence (DNA): TGTGCCAGCAGCTCGGGACAGCTCAATCAGCCCCAGCATTTT.

The chain carries TRBV19 and TRBJ1-2; TRBD1 is a possible D gene (5 bases). Trimming took off 4 bases at V and 4 bases at J, with 19 bases between the two ends. CDR1 is LNHDA, CDR2 SQIVND, per germline (reference sequence). The CDR3 contains 16 residues. The CDR3 reads CASSTYLGDLGYGYTF. CDR3 coding DNA: TGTGCCAGTAGTACATACCTCGGGGACTTGGGCTATGGCTACACCTTC.

The chain joins TRBV6-1 to TRBJ1-2; 7 bases align to TRBD1. The CDR3 has 15 residues. Germline CDR1 and CDR2: MNHNS and SASEGT. The V and J ends lost 2 bases and 4 bases, in that order; junction bases with no gene match: 7. CDR3 loop: CASSELGTEAYGYTF. The CDR3 DNA sequence: TGTGCCAGCAGTGAACTGGGGACAGAAGCCTATGGCTACACCTTC.

The rearrangement uses TRBV30 and TRBJ1-5; 7 bases are shared with TRBD1. This CDR3 has 13 residues. Per the germline V gene, CDR1 is GTSNPN and CDR2 is SVGIG (reference sequence). V lost 2 bases, J lost 5 bases, and 3 bases stayed unmatched. The CDR3 bases are TGTGCCTGGAGTAGGGACAGTGATCAGCCCCAGCATTTT. Residues: CAWSRDSDQPQHF.

The chain carries TRBV19 and TRBJ2-7; 8 bases align to TRBD1. The CDR3 is 15 residues long. V lost 2 bases, J lost 1 base, and 4 bases stayed unmatched. Germline values: CDR1 LNHDA, CDR2 SQIVND (reference sequence). CDR3 coding DNA: TGTGCCAGTAGTATATCGAGGACAGGGTCCTACGAGCAGTACTTC. It encodes CASSISRTGSYEQYF.

This rearrangement joins TRBV18 to TRBJ1-6, with D unclear. Per germline, CDR1 KGHSH and CDR2 LQKENI. This CDR3 comprises 15 residues. The germline V and J ends were trimmed by 0 bases and 9 bases, with 12 bases remaining between them. CDR3 DNA sequence: TGTGCCAGCTCACCACCGGACCTTACTAGTTCACCCCTCCACTTT. Protein sequence: CASSPPDLTSSPLHF.

The rearrangement links TRBV14 to TRBJ1-3, with unresolved D. The CDR3 is 13 residues long. CDR1 is SGHDN and CDR2 is FVKESK in the germline V gene. V was pared by 3 bases and J by 1 base, with 4 bases between. The CDR3 bases are TGTGCCAGCAGCCAGGCTTCTGGAAACACCATATATTTT. It encodes CASSQASGNTIYF.

V is TRBV19 and J is TRBJ2-2; D is ambiguous. The CDR3 has 15 residues. Germline V gene data show CDR1 as LNHDA and CDR2 as SQIVND (reference sequence). V lost 5 bases, J lost 0 bases, and 10 bases lay in between. The DNA for the CDR3 is TGTGCCAGTAGTTATGGGCAGCCGAACACCGGGGAGCTGTTTTTT. Translating it yields CASSYGQPNTGELFF.

Only a few counts were recorded for this clone. This chain connects TRBV30 to TRBJ2-2; 7 positions agree with TRBD2. CDR3 size: 14 residues. The germline gives CDR1 GTSNPN, CDR2 SVGIG (reference sequence). The V gene end was trimmed by 4 bases and the J gene end by 1 base; junction bases not matched to a gene: 3. CDR3 loop: CAWKAGMNTGELFF. In DNA form, the CDR3 reads TGTGCCTGGAAAGCGGGGATGAACACCGGGGAGCTGTTTTTT.

This rearrangement joins TRBV5-8 to TRBJ1-1; TRBD1 aligns across 7 bases. The CDR3 has 15 amino acids. CDR1 SGHTS and CDR2 YDEGEE come from the germline V gene. The ends lost 0 bases at V and 4 bases at J; junction bases unmatched: 6. The CDR3 DNA follows: TGTGCCAGCAGCTTGGAAACAGGGGTGATCACTGAAGCTTTCTTT. The encoded protein is CASSLETGVITEAFF. Filled out from reference TRBV5-8 and TRBJ1-1, the complete variable domain reads EAGVTQSPTHLIKTRGQQATLRCSPISGHTSVYWYQQALGLGLQFLLWYDEGEERNRGNFPPRFSGRQFPNYSSELNVNALELEDSALYLCASSLETGVITEAFFGQGTRLTVV.

The chain combines TRBV5-5 with TRBJ1-6, with 10 bases matching TRBD1. This CDR3 comprises 15 residues. Germline assignment: CDR1 SGHKS and CDR2 YYEKEE (reference sequence). The trim removed 4 bases at V and 14 bases at J, leaving 12 bases unmatched. CDR3 loop: CASSGSGTGVISLHF. CDR3 in DNA: TGTGCCAGCAGCGGATCCGGGACAGGGGTTATTTCCCTCCACTTT.

This clone has just one count. This chain connects TRBV28 to TRBJ2-2, with 8 bases matching TRBD1. The V and J ends lost 5 bases and 4 bases, in that order; junction bases with no gene match: 6. The germline V gene has CDR1 MDHEN and CDR2 SYDVKM. The CDR3 covers 15 residues. The CDR3 is CASSGQGEGTGELFF. Written as DNA, the CDR3 is TGTGCCAGCAGTGGACAGGGCGAGGGCACCGGGGAGCTGTTTTTT.

The chain has TRBV5-6 and TRBJ1-5, with D possibly being TRBD1 (5 bases). V was shortened by 1 base and J by 3 bases, with 11 bases between the two germline ends. CDR3 length equals 15 residues. The germline gives CDR1 SGHDT, CDR2 YYEEEE. As DNA, the CDR3 is TGTGCCAGCAGCTTGTTCGGGGGGAACAATCAGCCCCAGCATTTT. Translation gives CASSLFGGNNQPQHF.

The CDR3 sequence: CASSAGGTGYDEQFF. The CDR3 nucleotides are TGCGCCAGCAGCGCTGGGGGGACAGGGTACGATGAGCAGTTCTTC. The J gene is TRBJ2-1, the V gene TRBV5-1, with 9 positions matching TRBD1. Germline values: CDR1 SGHRS, CDR2 YFSETQ. V trimming: 4 bases; J trimming: 8 bases; junction bases outside the gene matches: 10. This CDR3 has 15 amino acids.

The J gene is TRBJ2-7, the V gene TRBV5-4; D is possibly TRBD1 (5 bases). Trimming stripped 1 base from V and 0 bases from J, with 11 bases between. There are 15 residues in the CDR3. In germline, CDR1 is SGHNT, CDR2 YYREEE (reference sequence). CDR3 sequence: CASSLRLDSSYEQYF. CDR3 DNA: TGTGCCAGCAGCTTGCGGCTCGACAGCTCCTACGAGCAGTACTTC.

The V gene is TRBV7-2, the J gene TRBJ2-2; maybe TRBD2 (5 bases). Germline V gives CDR1 SGHTA, CDR2 FQGNSA. CDR3 length: 15 residues. V was cut by 5 bases and J by 0 bases, with 10 bases left in between. CDR3 DNA sequence: TGTGCCAGCAGCGCTTACGGGGCGAACACCGGGGAGCTGTTTTTT. Translated, it gives CASSAYGANTGELFF.

This clone was seen once. The chain employs TRBV16 and TRBJ1-1; TRBD1 agrees at 8 bases. Germline V gene lookup returns CDR1 KGHSY and CDR2 FQNENV. CDR3 length: 14 residues. V lost 0 bases, J lost 11 bases, and 8 bases stayed unmatched. CDR3 in amino acids: CASSQSTGAQLAFF. Here the CDR3 DNA reads TGTGCCAGCAGCCAATCGACAGGGGCCCAGTTGGCTTTCTTT.

The chain uses TRBV5-1 and TRBJ1-2, with TRBD1 identical over 7 bases. Germline CDR1 SGHRS, CDR2 YFSETQ. This CDR3 region has 14 residues. V lost 4 bases to trimming and J lost 5 bases; unmatched junction nucleotides: 8. The CDR3 coding sequence is TGCGCCAGCAGCCTATCTGGGACAGATTATGGCTACACCTTC. Translated: CASSLSGTDYGYTF.

Comments on this clone: This sample also contains other DNA sequences that code for the same CDR3. The chain has TRBV18 and TRBJ1-5; maybe TRBD1 (5 bases). The germline gives CDR1 KGHSH, CDR2 LQKENI. With 2 bases removed from V and 5 bases from J, the gap between germline ends came to 10 bases. The CDR3 runs to 14 residues. CDR3 DNA sequence: TGTGCCAGCTCACCAAGGGGCAAGGATCAGCCCCAGCATTTT. Translating gives CASSPRGKDQPQHF.